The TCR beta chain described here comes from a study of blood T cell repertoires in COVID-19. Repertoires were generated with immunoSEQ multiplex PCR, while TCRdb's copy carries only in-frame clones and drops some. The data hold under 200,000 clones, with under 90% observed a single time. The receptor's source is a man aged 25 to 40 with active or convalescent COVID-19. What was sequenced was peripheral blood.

The CDR3 sequence is CASSAGTGGGSYEQYV. Written as DNA, the CDR3 is TGCGCCAGCAGCGCCGGGACAGGGGGCGGCTCCTACGAGCAGTACGTC. This rearrangement joins TRBV5-1 to TRBJ2-7; 12 nucleotides agree with TRBD1. The CDR3 extends over 16 amino acids. V lost 4 bases and J lost 0; bases outside the gene matches: 5. The germline CDR1 and CDR2 sequences are SGHRS and YFSETQ.